This entry concerns a single T cell receptor beta chain. Its antigen is not identified. The sample comes from a study of shared clonotypes between healthy human individuals. Study-wide results and limits: An expected dependence of interdonor clonotype sharing on sequencing depth was noted.

The V and J ends lost 2 bases and 5 bases, in that order; junction bases with no gene match: 6. Germline V gene lookup returns CDR1 GTSNPN and CDR2 SVGIG (reference sequence). The CDR3 consists of 15 residues. Sequenced by immunoSEQ multiplex PCR; TCRdb stores in-frame clones only, minus some. The top ten clones hold approximately 1.5% of a sample with 950,000 to 1,100,000 clones, 65% to 80% of them seen once. The sequence was collected from a young man in good health. This chain links TRBV30 with TRBJ2-7, with TRBD2 identical over 13 bases. Sequencing used memory CD4+ T cells sorted from blood. Subset: CD45RA-negative fraction. Here the CDR3 reads CAWSRGLAGLNEQYF. The CDR3 nucleotides are TGTGCCTGGAGTAGGGGACTAGCGGGACTCAACGAGCAGTACTTC.